This entry lists 32 T cell receptor beta chains sequenced from one sample in a study of T cells in Graves' hyperthyroidism and ophthalmopathy. Amplified regions were TCR beta CDR3 sequences from RNA transcripts. The TCR CDR3 first-round RT-PCR relied on the HTBI primer set. TCRdb processed the multiplex PCR reads anew with MiXCR; each CDR3 protein has one entry. The sample has hundreds of thousands of distinct CDR3 sequences; approximately 15% are singletons. The sequenced sample was blood. Every receptor here comes from a woman aged 40 to 50 with Graves' ophthalmopathy.

This clonotype was observed at least ten times. The rearrangement joins TRBV5-1 to TRBJ2-3, with 7 nucleotides matching TRBD2. The CDR3 consists of 15 residues. V was pared by 4 bases and J by 2 bases, with 7 bases of the junction left unmatched. Germline assignment: CDR1 SGHRS and CDR2 YFSETQ. The CDR3, as DNA: TGCGCCAGCAGCCGGGGACTATATGACACAGATACGCAGTATTTT. Protein: CASSRGLYDTDTQYF.

The chain recombines TRBV4-1 with TRBJ1-2, with D unresolved. Germline lookup yields CDR1 MGHRA and CDR2 YSYEKL. The ends were cut back, 5 bases at V and 11 bases at J, with 18 bases in the middle. The CDR3 runs 13 residues. The DNA for the CDR3 is TGCGCCAGCAGCAACTGGGGTGCTCCTGGTTACACCTTC. It specifies CASSNWGAPGYTF.

V and J are TRBV13 and TRBJ2-1, with TRBD2 matching 8 bases. With 10 bases clipped from V and 6 bases from J, the junction kept 11 bases outside the gene matches. CDR3 size: 14 residues. Germline CDR1 reads PRHDT; CDR2 reads FYEKMQ (reference sequence). CDR3 residues: CATHRGGGRNEQFF. The CDR3 region has the DNA TGTGCCACCCATCGGGGGGGGGGCCGCAATGAGCAGTTCTTC.

This clonotype showed up many times. This rearrangement joins TRBV11-2 to TRBJ2-3; D gene ambiguous. CDR1 SGHAT and CDR2 FQNNGV come from the germline V gene. Trimming shortened V by 5 bases and J by 1 base, and 4 bases separated the two germline ends. This CDR3 is 12 amino acids long. The CDR3 nucleotides read TGTGCCAGCAGCCTCCGCACAGATACGCAGTATTTT. This gives the protein CASSLRTDTQYF.

This clonotype was recorded many times. The rearrangement joins TRBV7-9 to TRBJ1-2, with D maybe TRBD1 (5 bases). This CDR3 is built from 14 residues. V gave up 5 bases and J gave up 6 bases, with 16 bases separating them. Germline V gives CDR1 SEHNR, CDR2 FQNEAQ (reference sequence). This CDR3 is CASSPSTVLDGYTF. For the CDR3, the DNA is TGTGCCAGCAGCCCCTCGACAGTTTTGGATGGCTACACCTTC.

The rearrangement uses TRBV19 and TRBJ2-2; 7 bases fit TRBD1. CDR1 is LNHDA and CDR2 is SQIVND in the germline V gene (reference sequence). This CDR3 is 13 amino acids long. J gave up 4 bases and V 5 bases, and 1 base lay outside the gene matches. The CDR3 loop is CASSDRATGELFF. In DNA, the CDR3 is TGTGCCAGTAGTGACAGGGCCACCGGGGAGCTGTTTTTT.

V is TRBV25-1 and J is TRBJ1-2, with unresolved D. Trimming took 6 bases from V and 8 from J, leaving 10 bases between them. CDR3 length equals 11 residues. Germline-derived CDR1 and CDR2 are MGHDK and SYGVNS. The CDR3 protein is CASRTIPGYTF. The CDR3 DNA reads TGTGCCAGCAGAACCATACCCGGCTACACCTTC.

Notes on this clonotype: The conserved phenylalanine or tryptophan is not found at the CDR3 terminus, so this likely reflects a read error. This chain joins TRBV9 and TRBJ2-6; D is unclear. From germline, CDR1 is SGDLS and CDR2 YYNGEE. The V end was cut by 3 bases, the J end by 4 bases, with 5 bases between. The CDR3 length is 13 residues. The DNA of the CDR3 is TGTGCCAGCAGCGCCCAGGGGGCCAACGTCCTGACTTCC. It specifies CASSAQGANVLTS.

The chain employs TRBV2 and TRBJ2-2, with D perhaps matching TRBD2 (6 bases). Germline loops: CDR1 SNHLY, CDR2 FYNNEI. The CDR3 has 16 amino acids. V lost 2 bases, J lost 1 base, and 11 bases lay in between. As DNA, the CDR3 is TGTGCCAGCAGTGAAATAGCTAGCGAGAACACCGGGGAGCTGTTTTTT. It yields the protein CASSEIASENTGELFF.

The chain recombines TRBV18 with TRBJ1-4; 8 positions agree with TRBD1. The CDR3 is 15 amino acids. Germline CDR1 is KGHSH and CDR2 is LQKENI. With V trimmed by 8 bases and J by 3 bases, 8 bases remained unmatched. In DNA, the CDR3 is TGTGCCAGCGCGGCTAGACAGGGGTCTAATGAAAAACTGTTTTTT. This codes for CASAARQGSNEKLFF.

This clonotype came up many times. V and J are TRBV20-1 and TRBJ2-3; 12 bases fit TRBD2. After removal of 2 bases from V and 6 bases from J, the junction contained 6 bases not matched to a gene. CDR1 is DFQATT, CDR2 SNEGSKA, per germline (reference sequence). The CDR3 extends over 15 amino acids. The CDR3 loop is CSARKGLAGLDTQYF. The CDR3 region has the DNA TGCAGTGCTAGAAAAGGACTAGCGGGATTGGATACGCAGTATTTT.

In its sample, this clonotype was seen a few times. A read error is possible here, since a much larger clone lies one base away. The chain carries TRBV6-1 and TRBJ1-6; no clear D. CDR3 length: 11 amino acids. V lost 1 base and J lost 9, with 1 base in between. Germline V gene lookup returns CDR1 MNHNS and CDR2 SASEGT. CDR3 sequence (DNA): TGTGCCAGCAGTGAAGTTTCACCCCTCCACTTT. This gives the protein CASSEVSPLHF.

The rearrangement uses TRBV6-4 and TRBJ1-4; no definite D call. The CDR3 loop spans 14 amino acids. V was pared by 5 bases and J by 8 bases, with 15 bases between. The germline gives CDR1 MRHNA, CDR2 SNTAGT. CDR3 DNA sequence: TGTGCCAGCAGTTCCCCAAGGAACGGGGAAAAACTGTTTTTT. Translated: CASSSPRNGEKLFF.

This clonotype has a count of ten or more. The chain uses TRBV12-3 or TRBV12-4 and TRBJ2-1, with TRBD2 matching 9 bases. V trimming: 7 bases; J trimming: 4 bases; junction bases outside the gene matches: 5. The length of the CDR3 is 14 residues. In DNA, the CDR3 is TGTGCCAGCACGAGCGGGGGGCCATACAATGAGCAGTTCTTC. This translates into CASTSGGPYNEQFF.

Details on this clonotype: The conserved closing phenylalanine or tryptophan is absent in this CDR3, likely reflecting a read error. The V call is TRBV6-4, the J call TRBJ2-1; 7 bases agree with TRBD1. V lost 3 bases to trimming and J lost 9 bases; unmatched junction nucleotides: 5. The CDR3 is 13 residues long. Germline V CDR1 and CDR2: MRHNA, SNTAGT. The CDR3 is CASSELGTAEQFL. The CDR3 region has the DNA TGTGCCAGCAGTGAATTGGGGACAGCTGAGCAGTTCCTC.

This clonotype was seen more than once but under ten times. The chain recombines TRBV5-6 with TRBJ1-2; TRBD1 might be the D (6 bases). This CDR3 is 14 amino acids long. Germline V gives CDR1 SGHDT, CDR2 YYEEEE. V was shortened by 3 bases and J by 2 bases, with 11 bases between the two germline ends. The CDR3 coding sequence is TGTGCCAGCAGCTCTATTGGACAGAACTATGGCTACACCTTC. It is translated as CASSSIGQNYGYTF.

The V gene is TRBV7-6, the J gene TRBJ2-5; a weak D match, TRBD2 (7 bases). V gave up 5 bases and J gave up 4 bases, with 17 bases separating them. In germline, CDR1 is SGHVS, CDR2 FNYEAQ. The CDR3 is made up of 15 amino acids. This CDR3 reads CASSPVGGGGETQYF. The CDR3 DNA is TGTGCCAGCAGCCCCGTAGGGGGAGGGGGAGAGACCCAGTACTTC. The whole variable domain, remainder taken from reference TRBV7-6 and TRBJ2-5, is GAGVSQSPRYKVTKRGQDVALRCDPISGHVSLYWYRQALGQGPEFLTYFNYEAQQDKSGLPNDRFSAERPEGSISTLTIQRTEQRDSAMYRCASSPVGGGGETQYFGPGTRLLVL.

The chain joins TRBV3-1 to TRBJ2-1; the match to TRBD2 covers 8 bases. There are 16 residues in the CDR3. Germline-derived CDR1 and CDR2 are LGHDT and YNNKEL (reference sequence). The V and J ends lost 2 bases and 7 bases, in that order; junction bases with no gene match: 10. The CDR3 DNA is TGTGCCAGCAGCCAATTCCCCGGGGGGGGTAGTAATGAGCAGTTCTTC. Translation: CASSQFPGGGSNEQFF.

The rearrangement joins TRBV27 to TRBJ2-7; D is perhaps TRBD2 (5 bases). The CDR3 runs 14 residues. V was clipped by 5 bases and J by 3 bases, with 14 bases between them. Germline V CDR1 and CDR2: MNHEY, SMNVEV (reference sequence). The chain's CDR3 is CASSQTGSLYEQYF. Here the CDR3 DNA reads TGTGCCAGCAGTCAGACGGGGTCCCTCTACGAGCAGTACTTC.

This clonotype was counted at least ten times. The chain carries TRBV2 and TRBJ2-5; D may be TRBD2 (5 bases). Trimming took off 6 bases at V and 4 bases at J, with 18 bases between the two ends. Germline CDR1 is SNHLY and CDR2 is FYNNEI. The CDR3 runs to 15 residues. This CDR3 reads CASSTTTGFRETQYF. CDR3 DNA sequence: TGTGCCAGCAGCACGACTACGGGTTTTCGAGAGACCCAGTACTTC.

The genes are TRBV6-5 and TRBJ1-2; D is ambiguous. Germline V CDR1 and CDR2: MNHEY, SVGAGI. The CDR3 consists of 13 residues. The ends were cut back, 2 bases at V and 8 bases at J, with 12 bases in the middle. The DNA for the CDR3 is TGTGCCAGCAGTTACCGTGGCGGGGTAGGCTACACCTTC. This codes for CASSYRGGVGYTF.

This clonotype has ten or more counts. The V gene is TRBV11-2, the J gene TRBJ2-7; D ambiguous. Trimming cost V 4 bases and J 3 bases, with 19 bases left between them. CDR1 and CDR2 from the germline V gene are SGHAT and FQNNGV. This CDR3 region has 16 residues. This CDR3 reads CASSSRQSYRSYEQYF. The CDR3 DNA follows: TGTGCCAGCAGCTCGCGTCAGTCGTACAGAAGCTACGAGCAGTACTTC.

The V gene is TRBV4-1, the J gene TRBJ1-3; tentative D call: TRBD1 (6 bases). The CDR3 is 15 amino acids. CDR1 is MGHRA and CDR2 is YSYEKL in the germline V gene. Trimming removed 0 bases at V and 9 bases at J, with 15 bases between. CDR3 DNA sequence: TGCGCCAGCAGCCAAGAAGGCCCGTTAGGGGGCACCATATATTTT. The encoded protein is CASSQEGPLGGTIYF.

This clonotype was observed many times. The chain joins TRBV2 to TRBJ2-3; 7 nucleotides match TRBD2. The length of the CDR3 is 14 residues. The germline V gene has CDR1 SNHLY and CDR2 FYNNEI. V was clipped by 4 bases and J by 5 bases; unmatched bases: 6. CDR3 nucleotides: TGTGCCAGCAGTGCTAGCGGAGAGGGAGATACGCAGTATTTT. Amino acids: CASSASGEGDTQYF.

This clonotype was found a few times. V gene TRBV15 combines with J gene TRBJ2-1, with 10 bases that match TRBD1. The germline gives CDR1 LNHNV, CDR2 YYDKDF (reference sequence). The V gene end was trimmed by 1 base and the J gene end by 7 bases; junction bases not matched to a gene: 4. The CDR3 has 15 amino acids. CDR3 amino acids: CATSRVGTGANEQFF. The CDR3 DNA sequence: TGTGCCACCAGCAGAGTGGGGACAGGGGCGAATGAGCAGTTCTTC.

This clonotype was counted ten times or more. The rearrangement uses TRBV2 and TRBJ2-7; 7 bases are shared with TRBD1. CDR1 is SNHLY and CDR2 is FYNNEI in the germline V gene. The CDR3 extends over 15 amino acids. V was clipped by 2 bases and J by 3 bases; unmatched bases: 7. CDR3 nucleotide sequence: TGTGCCAGCAGTGAAATAGGGACAGAGAACTACGAGCAGTACTTC. The encoded protein is CASSEIGTENYEQYF.

This clonotype was detected a few times. The J gene is TRBJ2-1, the V gene TRBV19; TRBD2 is a possible D gene (6 bases). V lost 3 bases, J lost 8 bases, and 14 bases lay in between. Germline V gives CDR1 LNHDA, CDR2 SQIVND (reference sequence). The CDR3 runs to 14 residues. CDR3 sequence: CASSIVGGHDEQFF. The DNA for the CDR3 is TGTGCCAGTAGTATCGTAGGAGGGCATGATGAGCAGTTCTTC.

Ten or more counts support this clonotype. V is TRBV27 and J is TRBJ2-7; weak D call: TRBD2 (6 bases). V was pared by 4 bases and J by 3 bases, with 13 bases between. This CDR3 comprises 14 residues. The germline gives CDR1 MNHEY, CDR2 SMNVEV (reference sequence). The CDR3 spells CASSSGLAIYEQYF. CDR3 coding DNA: TGTGCCAGCAGTTCGGGACTTGCTATCTACGAGCAGTACTTC.

This clonotype has a count of ten or more. The chain links TRBV2 to TRBJ2-4, with D perhaps TRBD1 (6 bases). V was cut by 2 bases and J by 7 bases, with 12 bases left in between. The CDR3 has 14 amino acids. CDR1 and CDR2 from the germline V gene are SNHLY and FYNNEI. The DNA for the CDR3 is TGTGCCAGCAGTGAATTGGGGGCGCGGAACATTCAGTACTTC. Translated: CASSELGARNIQYF.

This clonotype was detected many times. The chain uses TRBV5-6 and TRBJ2-1; 10 positions agree with TRBD1. The CDR3 totals 16 residues. V was clipped by 6 bases and J by 7 bases; unmatched bases: 13. The germline CDR1 and CDR2 sequences are SGHDT and YYEEEE. The DNA for the CDR3 is TGTGCCAGCACTACTACCGGGACAGGGGACTGGAATGAGCAGTTCTTC. Translation gives CASTTTGTGDWNEQFF.

This clonotype was seen more than once but under ten times. The V gene is TRBV20-1, the J gene TRBJ2-5; D tentatively fits TRBD1 or TRBD2 (6 bases each). Germline V gene lookup returns CDR1 DFQATT and CDR2 SNEGSKA (reference sequence). The CDR3 has 13 residues. V was cut by 1 base and J by 4 bases, with 10 bases left in between. CDR3 nucleotide sequence: TGCAGTGCTAGAGTAGGGGGGACAGAGACCCAGTACTTC. This gives the protein CSARVGGTETQYF.

The V call is TRBV20-1, the J call TRBJ2-6; no clear D gene. This CDR3 region has 16 residues. The germline V gene has CDR1 DFQATT and CDR2 SNEGSKA (reference sequence). Trimming left V 3 bases short and J 0 bases short, with 12 bases between. The CDR3 DNA sequence: TGCAGTGCTAGGTCCAGGCTTAGCTCTGGGGCCAACGTCCTGACTTTC. It is translated as CSARSRLSSGANVLTF.